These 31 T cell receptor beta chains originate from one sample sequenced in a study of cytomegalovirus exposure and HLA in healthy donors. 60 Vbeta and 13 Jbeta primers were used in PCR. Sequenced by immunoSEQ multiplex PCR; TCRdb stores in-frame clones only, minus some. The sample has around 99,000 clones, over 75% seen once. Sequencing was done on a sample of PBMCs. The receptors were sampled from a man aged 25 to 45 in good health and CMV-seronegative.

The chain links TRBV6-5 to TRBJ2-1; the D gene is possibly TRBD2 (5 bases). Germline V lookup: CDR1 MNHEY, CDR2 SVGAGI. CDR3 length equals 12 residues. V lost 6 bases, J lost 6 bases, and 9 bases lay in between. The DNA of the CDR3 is TGTGCCAGCAGACTCACTAGCAATGAGCAGTTCTTC. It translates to CASRLTSNEQFF.

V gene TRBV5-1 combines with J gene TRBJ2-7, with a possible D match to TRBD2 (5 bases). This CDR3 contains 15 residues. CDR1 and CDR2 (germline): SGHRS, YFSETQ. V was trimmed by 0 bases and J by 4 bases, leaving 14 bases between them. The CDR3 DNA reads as TGCGCCAGCAGCTTGGGAGGGAGCGCTGGGTACGAGCAGTACTTC. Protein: CASSLGGSAGYEQYF.

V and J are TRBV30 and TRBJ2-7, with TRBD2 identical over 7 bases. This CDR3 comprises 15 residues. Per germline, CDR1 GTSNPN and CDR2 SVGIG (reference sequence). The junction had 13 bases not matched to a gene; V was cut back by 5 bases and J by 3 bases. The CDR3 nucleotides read TGTGCCTGGTCCCCGGCTAGCGGACCAAACTACGAGCAGTACTTC. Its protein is CAWSPASGPNYEQYF.

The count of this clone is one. This chain's CDR3 is CASDRADREYEQYF. The CDR3, as DNA: TGTGCCAGCGACAGGGCGGATCGAGAGTACGAGCAGTACTTC. The chain uses TRBV6-7 and TRBJ2-7; 7 bases are shared with TRBD1. TRBV6-7 is reported as an ORF; its role is uncertain. The CDR3 contains 14 residues. The V segment lost 8 bases and the J segment 4 bases; nucleotides outside the gene matches: 11.

CDR3 protein: CSVRDARGAYNEQFF. Written as DNA, the CDR3 is TGCAGCGTACGCGACGCCCGGGGAGCCTACAATGAGCAGTTCTTC. The V call is TRBV29-1, the J call TRBJ2-1, with D tentatively TRBD2 (5 bases). CDR1 and CDR2 (germline): SQVTM, ANQGSEA. V gave up 6 bases and J gave up 2 bases, with 17 bases separating them. CDR3 length: 15 residues.

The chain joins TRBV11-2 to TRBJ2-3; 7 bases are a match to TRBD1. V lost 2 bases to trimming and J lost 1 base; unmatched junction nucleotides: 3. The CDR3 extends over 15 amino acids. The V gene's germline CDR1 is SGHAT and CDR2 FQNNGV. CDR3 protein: CASSLTGDRTDTQYF. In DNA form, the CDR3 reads TGTGCCAGCAGCTTAACAGGGGATCGCACAGATACGCAGTATTTT.

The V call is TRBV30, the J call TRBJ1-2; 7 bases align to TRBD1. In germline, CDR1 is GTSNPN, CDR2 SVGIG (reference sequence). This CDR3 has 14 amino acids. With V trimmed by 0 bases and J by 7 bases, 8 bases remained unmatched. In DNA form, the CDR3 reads TGTGCCTGGAGTGTAACAGGGGCGGGGAGTGGCTACACCTTC. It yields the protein CAWSVTGAGSGYTF.

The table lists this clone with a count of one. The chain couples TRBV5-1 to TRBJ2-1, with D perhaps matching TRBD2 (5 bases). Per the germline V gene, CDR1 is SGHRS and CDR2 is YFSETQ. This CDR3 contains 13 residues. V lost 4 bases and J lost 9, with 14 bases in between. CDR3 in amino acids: CASSPGGQAEQFF. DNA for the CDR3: TGCGCCAGCAGCCCGGGCGGGCAGGCTGAGCAGTTCTTC.

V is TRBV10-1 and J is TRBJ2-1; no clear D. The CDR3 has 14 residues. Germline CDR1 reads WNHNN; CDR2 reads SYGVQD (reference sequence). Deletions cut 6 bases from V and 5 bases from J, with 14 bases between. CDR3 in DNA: TGCGCCAGCAGCTTAGGAGTCCCGAACAATGAGCAGTTCTTC. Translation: CASSLGVPNNEQFF.

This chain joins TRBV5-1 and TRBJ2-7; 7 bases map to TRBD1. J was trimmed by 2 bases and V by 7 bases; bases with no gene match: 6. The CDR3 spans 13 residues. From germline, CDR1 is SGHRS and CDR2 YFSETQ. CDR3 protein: CASRWDSAYEQYF. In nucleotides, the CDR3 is TGCGCCAGCCGGTGGGACAGCGCCTACGAGCAGTACTTC.

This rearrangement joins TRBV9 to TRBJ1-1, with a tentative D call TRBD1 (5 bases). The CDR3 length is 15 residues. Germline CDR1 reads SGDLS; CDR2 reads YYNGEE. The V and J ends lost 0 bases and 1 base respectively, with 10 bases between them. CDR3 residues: CASSVGSGGNTEAFF. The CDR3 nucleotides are TGTGCCAGCAGCGTAGGGTCCGGGGGGAACACTGAAGCTTTCTTT.

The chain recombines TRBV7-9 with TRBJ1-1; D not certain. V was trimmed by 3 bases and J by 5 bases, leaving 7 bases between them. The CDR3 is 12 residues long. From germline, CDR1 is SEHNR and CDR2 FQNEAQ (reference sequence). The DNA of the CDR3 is TGTGCCAGCAGCTTCGCACGGACTGAAGCTTTCTTT. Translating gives CASSFARTEAFF.

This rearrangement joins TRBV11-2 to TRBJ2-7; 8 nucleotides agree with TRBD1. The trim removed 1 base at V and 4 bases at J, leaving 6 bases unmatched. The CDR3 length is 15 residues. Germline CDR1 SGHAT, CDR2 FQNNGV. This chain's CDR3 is CASSLGQGASYEQYF. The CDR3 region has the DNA TGTGCCAGCAGCTTAGGGCAGGGGGCGAGTTACGAGCAGTACTTC.

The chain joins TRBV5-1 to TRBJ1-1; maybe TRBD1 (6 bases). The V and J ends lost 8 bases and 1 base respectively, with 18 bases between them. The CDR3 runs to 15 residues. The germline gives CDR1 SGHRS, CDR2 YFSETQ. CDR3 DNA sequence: TGCGCCAGTGGCGGGCCTACAGGGACGAACACTGAAGCTTTCTTT. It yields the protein CASGGPTGTNTEAFF.

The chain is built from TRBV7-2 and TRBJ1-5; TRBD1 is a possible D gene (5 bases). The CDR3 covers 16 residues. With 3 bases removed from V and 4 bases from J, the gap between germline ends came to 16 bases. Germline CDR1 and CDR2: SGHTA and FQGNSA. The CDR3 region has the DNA TGTGCCAGCAGCTTGGAGTCAAGGGGCCGGAATCAGCCCCAGCATTTT. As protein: CASSLESRGRNQPQHF.

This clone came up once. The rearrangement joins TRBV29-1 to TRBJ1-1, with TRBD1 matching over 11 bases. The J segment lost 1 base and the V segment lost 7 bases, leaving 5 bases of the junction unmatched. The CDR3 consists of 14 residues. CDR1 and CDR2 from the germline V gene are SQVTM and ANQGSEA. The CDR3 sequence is CSGKGTGGNTEAFF. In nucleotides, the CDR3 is TGCAGCGGAAAAGGGACAGGGGGGAACACTGAAGCTTTCTTT.

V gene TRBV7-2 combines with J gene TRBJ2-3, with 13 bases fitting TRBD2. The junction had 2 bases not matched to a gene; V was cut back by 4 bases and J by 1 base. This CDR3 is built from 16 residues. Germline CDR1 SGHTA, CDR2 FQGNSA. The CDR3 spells CASSSGLAGGTDTQYF. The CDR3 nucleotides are TGTGCCAGCAGCTCCGGACTAGCGGGGGGCACAGATACGCAGTATTTT.

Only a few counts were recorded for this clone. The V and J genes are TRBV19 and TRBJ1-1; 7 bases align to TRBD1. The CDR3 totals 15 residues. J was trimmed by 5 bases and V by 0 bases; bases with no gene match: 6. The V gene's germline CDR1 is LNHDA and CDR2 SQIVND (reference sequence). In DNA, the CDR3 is TGTGCCAGTAGTATAGATCACGACAGGGTGACTGAAGCTTTCTTT. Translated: CASSIDHDRVTEAFF.

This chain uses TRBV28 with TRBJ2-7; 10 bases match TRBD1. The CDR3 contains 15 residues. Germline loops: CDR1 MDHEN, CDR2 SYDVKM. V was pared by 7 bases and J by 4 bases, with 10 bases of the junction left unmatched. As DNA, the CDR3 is TGTGCCAGCATCTCTTCCGGGACAGGGGAGTACGAGCAGTACTTC. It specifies CASISSGTGEYEQYF. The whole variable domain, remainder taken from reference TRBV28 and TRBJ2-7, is DVKVTQSSRYLVKRTGEKVFLECVQDMDHENMFWYRQDPGLGLRLIYFSYDVKMKEKGDIPEGYSVSREKKERFSLILESASTNQTSMYLCASISSGTGEYEQYFGPGTRLTVT.

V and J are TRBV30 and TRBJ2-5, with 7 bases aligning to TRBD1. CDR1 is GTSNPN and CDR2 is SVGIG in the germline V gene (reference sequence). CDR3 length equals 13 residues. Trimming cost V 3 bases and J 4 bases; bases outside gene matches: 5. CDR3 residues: CAWRKGTVETQYF. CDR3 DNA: TGTGCCTGGAGGAAGGGGACAGTAGAGACCCAGTACTTC.

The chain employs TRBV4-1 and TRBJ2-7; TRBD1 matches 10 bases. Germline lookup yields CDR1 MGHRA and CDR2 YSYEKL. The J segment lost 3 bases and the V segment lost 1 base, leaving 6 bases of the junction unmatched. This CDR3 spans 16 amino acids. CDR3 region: CASSQAWDRGSYEQYF. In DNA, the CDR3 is TGCGCCAGCAGCCAAGCATGGGACAGGGGCAGCTACGAGCAGTACTTC.

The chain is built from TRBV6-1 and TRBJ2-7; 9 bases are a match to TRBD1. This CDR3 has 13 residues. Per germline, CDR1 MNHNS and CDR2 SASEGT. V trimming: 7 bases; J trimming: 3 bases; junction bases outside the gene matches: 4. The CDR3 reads CASTGTGFYEQYF. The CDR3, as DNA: TGTGCCAGCACCGGGACAGGGTTCTACGAGCAGTACTTC.

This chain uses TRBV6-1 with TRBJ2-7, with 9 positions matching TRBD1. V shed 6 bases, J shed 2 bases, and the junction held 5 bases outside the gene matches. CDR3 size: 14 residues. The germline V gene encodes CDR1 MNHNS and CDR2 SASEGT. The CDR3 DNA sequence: TGTGCCAGCAGACGGGACAGGGCCCCCTACGAGCAGTACTTC. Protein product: CASRRDRAPYEQYF.

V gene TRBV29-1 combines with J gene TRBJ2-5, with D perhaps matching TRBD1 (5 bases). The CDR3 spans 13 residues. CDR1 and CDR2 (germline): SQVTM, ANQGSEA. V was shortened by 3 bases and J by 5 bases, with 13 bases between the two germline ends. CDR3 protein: CSVDPRADETQYF. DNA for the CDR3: TGCAGCGTTGACCCCAGGGCGGACGAGACCCAGTACTTC.

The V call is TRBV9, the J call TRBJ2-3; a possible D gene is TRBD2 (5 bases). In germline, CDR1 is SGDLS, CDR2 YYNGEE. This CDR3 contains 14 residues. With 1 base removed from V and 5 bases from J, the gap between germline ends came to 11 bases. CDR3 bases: TGTGCCAGCAGCGTATTCGGGGTTGAAGATACGCAGTATTTT. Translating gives CASSVFGVEDTQYF.

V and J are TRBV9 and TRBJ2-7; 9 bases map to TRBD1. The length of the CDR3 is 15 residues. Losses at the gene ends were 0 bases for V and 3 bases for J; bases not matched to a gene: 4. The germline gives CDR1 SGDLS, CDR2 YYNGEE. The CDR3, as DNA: TGTGCCAGCAGCGTAGGGGACAGGGCCTTCTACGAGCAGTACTTC. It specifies CASSVGDRAFYEQYF.

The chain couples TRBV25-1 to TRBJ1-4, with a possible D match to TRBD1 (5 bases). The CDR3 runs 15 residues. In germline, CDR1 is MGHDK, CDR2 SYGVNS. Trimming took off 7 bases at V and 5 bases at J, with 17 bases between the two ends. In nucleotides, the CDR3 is TGTGCCAGCACATGGGGGAGGACGGGAAATGAAAAACTGTTTTTT. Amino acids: CASTWGRTGNEKLFF. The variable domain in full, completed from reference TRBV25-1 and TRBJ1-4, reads EADIYQTPRYLVIGTGKKITLECSQTMGHDKMYWYQQDPGMELHLIHYSYGVNSTEKGDLSSESTVSRIRTEHFPLTLESARPSHTSQYLCASTWGRTGNEKLFFGSGTQLSVL.

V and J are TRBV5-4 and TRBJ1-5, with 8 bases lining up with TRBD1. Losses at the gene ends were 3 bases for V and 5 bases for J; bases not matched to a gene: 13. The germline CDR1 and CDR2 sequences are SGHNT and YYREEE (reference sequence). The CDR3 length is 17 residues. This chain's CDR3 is CASSWGDYRGNYQPQHF. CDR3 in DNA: TGTGCCAGCAGCTGGGGTGACTACAGGGGGAATTATCAGCCCCAGCATTTT.

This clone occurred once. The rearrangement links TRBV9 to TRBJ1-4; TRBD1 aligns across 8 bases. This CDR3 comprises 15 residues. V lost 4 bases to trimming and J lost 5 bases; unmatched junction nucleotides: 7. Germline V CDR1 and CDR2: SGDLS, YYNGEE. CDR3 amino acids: CASSPSGTGNEKLFF. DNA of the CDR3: TGTGCCAGCAGCCCCTCCGGGACAGGCAATGAAAAACTGTTTTTT.

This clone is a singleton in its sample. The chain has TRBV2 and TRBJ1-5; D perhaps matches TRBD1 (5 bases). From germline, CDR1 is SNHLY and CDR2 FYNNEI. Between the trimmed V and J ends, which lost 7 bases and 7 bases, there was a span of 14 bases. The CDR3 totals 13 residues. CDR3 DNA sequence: TGTGCCAGCAAGGATCGGGGGATACAGCCCCAGCATTTT. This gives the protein CASKDRGIQPQHF.

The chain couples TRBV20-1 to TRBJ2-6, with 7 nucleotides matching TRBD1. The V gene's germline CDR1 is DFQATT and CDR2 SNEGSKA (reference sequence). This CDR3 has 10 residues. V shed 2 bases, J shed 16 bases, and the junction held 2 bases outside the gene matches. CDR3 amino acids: CSARRDRLTF. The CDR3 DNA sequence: TGCAGTGCTAGACGGGACAGACTGACTTTC.